The source of this T cell receptor beta chain is a study of cytomegalovirus exposure and HLA in healthy donors. Study-level findings and limits: Later work found that TCR association rates differed between HLA loci; DRB1 had the most and HLA-C the fewest.

This clone was observed a handful of times. Its antigen is not identified. Trimming took off 1 base at V and 5 bases at J, with 17 bases between the two ends. The CDR3 runs to 16 residues. CDR1 and CDR2 (germline): SGHTA, FQGNSA. The PCR was carried out with 60 Vbeta primers and 13 Jbeta primers. Some clones are missing from TCRdb's copy, which holds only in-frame ones; the method was immunoSEQ multiplex PCR. This sample has 150,000 or so clones, with around 78% found just once. Sequenced input: PBMCs. This clonotype was obtained from a woman younger than 35 in good health and CMV-seronegative. The chain links TRBV7-2 to TRBJ2-5; possibly TRBD2 for D (6 bases). The CDR3 DNA reads as TGTGCCAGCAGCTTAGGTGGGTCCGCGGGATGGGAGACCCAGTACTTC. Its protein is CASSLGGSAGWETQYF.